The next 9 T cell receptor beta chains were all read from a single sample in a study of monozygotic twins with inflammatory bowel disease. With the 5' RACE reads reprocessed, TCRdb shows one record per CDR3 protein and no DNA. The sample table sets out under 150,000 distinct CDR3 sequences. Specimen: blood. These receptors came from a human donor with ulcerative colitis or Crohn's disease, or a healthy co-twin of an affected twin (not recorded which).

CDR3 loop: CASTQENYEQYF. The chain recombines TRBV10-2 with TRBJ2-7; TCRdb names TRBD1, which stays unverified in the absence of DNA. Germline CDR1 reads WSHSY; CDR2 reads SAAADI. The CDR3 spans 12 residues.

The chain carries TRBV5-1 and TRBJ1-1. The CDR3 consists of 12 residues. Per germline, CDR1 SGHRS and CDR2 YFSETQ. The CDR3 sequence is CASSFGTSEAFF.

The chain recombines TRBV5-1 with TRBJ2-2; TCRdb lists TRBD1, though no DNA is available to test this call. The CDR3 has 17 amino acids. The germline CDR1 and CDR2 sequences are SGHRS and YFSETQ. CDR3 sequence: CATKVDRQGLVAGELFF.

The chain recombines TRBV18 with TRBJ1-4; TCRdb names TRBD1, which stays unverified in the absence of DNA. The CDR3 contains 15 residues. The germline gives CDR1 KGHSH, CDR2 LQKENI. CDR3 residues: CASSSTGSGSEKLFF.

Here the CDR3 reads CASSLGQLYEQYF. The chain links TRBV5-1 to TRBJ2-7. This CDR3 region has 13 residues. The germline CDR1 and CDR2 sequences are SGHRS and YFSETQ.

The rearrangement uses TRBV6-1 and TRBJ2-2; there is no DNA to check the TCRdb D call of TRBD2. Germline values: CDR1 MNHNS, CDR2 SASEGT. The CDR3 contains 14 residues. The CDR3 reads CASSLAPDPGELFF.

The V and J genes are TRBV4-3 and TRBJ2-7. The germline CDR1 and CDR2 sequences are LGHNA and YSLEER. The CDR3 loop spans 15 amino acids. CDR3 in amino acids: CASSQAAGDYYEQYF.

This chain joins TRBV10-3 and TRBJ2-7; the TCRdb call, TRBD1, lacks DNA for checking. Looked up from germline, CDR1 is ENHRY and CDR2 is SYGVKD. The CDR3 extends over 14 amino acids. CDR3 residues: CAISATGQGYEQYF.

The genes are TRBV12-3 or TRBV12-4 and TRBJ1-5; TCRdb indicates TRBD1, and absent DNA this call remains unverified. The CDR3 is 15 amino acids. The CDR3 region is CASSRTTGGGQPQHF.